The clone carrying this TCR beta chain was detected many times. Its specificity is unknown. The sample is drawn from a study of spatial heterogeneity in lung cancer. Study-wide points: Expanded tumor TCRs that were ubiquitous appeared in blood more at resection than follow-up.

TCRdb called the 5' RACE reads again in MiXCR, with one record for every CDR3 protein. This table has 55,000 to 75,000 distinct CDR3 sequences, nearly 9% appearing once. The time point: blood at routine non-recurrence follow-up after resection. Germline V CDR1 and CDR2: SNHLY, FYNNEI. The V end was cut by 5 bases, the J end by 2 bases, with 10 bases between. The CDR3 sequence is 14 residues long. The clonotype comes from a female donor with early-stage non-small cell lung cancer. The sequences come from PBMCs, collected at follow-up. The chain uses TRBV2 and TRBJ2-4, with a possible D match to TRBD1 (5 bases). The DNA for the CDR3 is TGTGCCAGCAGTAGTACAGGTTCCAAAAACATTCAGTACTTC. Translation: CASSSTGSKNIQYF.